The text below deals with one T cell receptor (beta chain). Ten or more counts support this clonotype. No antigen is known for it. No base qualities exist here, and no much larger clone lies one base off it. Systemically healthy Caucasian individuals from Russia, around 39 in total and aged roughly 6 to 100 years, were included as donors. Ten milliliters of peripheral blood were drawn from each donor into EDTA-treated Vacutainer tubes. Ficoll-Paque density-gradient centrifugation was used to isolate PBMCs, with at least 6 million obtained per sample. Trizol reagent was used to extract total RNA from the PBMCs, yielding at least 6 micrograms per sample. For every donor, an aliquot of PBMCs went through flow cytometry to measure the percentages of naive CD45RAhigh/CD27high T cells. Libraries were prepared through 5' RACE. These reads were obtained on an Illumina HiSeq 2500. The second PCR ran for roughly 6 to 11 cycles and used a J-beta primer mix along with a sample-barcoded 5' primer. A template-switch 5' adaptor carrying 12 random nucleotides introduced a unique molecular identifier onto each TCR beta cDNA molecule. Each sample yielded at least 3 million CDR3-containing paired-end reads. The Mint cDNA synthesis kit, primed by a TRBC-specific oligonucleotide, was used to synthesize first-strand cDNA from all RNA. After uracil-DNA glycosylase treatment, a first 18-cycle PCR used universal primers M1SS and BC2_uni_R on all cDNA. Turning to the authors' computational methods: For normalization, 1 million high-quality reads were randomly selected from each sample, with every read carrying a distinct molecular identifier. Instead of being binned into consensus sequences, reads that shared molecular identifiers were thrown out. MiTCR, with a Q25 quality threshold and the strictest error-elimination algorithm, was used for CDR3 identification, clonotype clustering and error correction. A nonparametric unseen species model with Euler transformation was used to estimate lower-bound total TCR beta diversity. TCRdb trimmed the raw reads at Q25, called clones with MiXCR and kept productive beta chains. Here each entry gathers all rows of one CDR3 protein and keeps the most common genes and DNA. TCRdb's processing, not the authors' own work, is the source of the V and J calls. The sample data list around 870,000 distinct CDR3 sequences, and 25% to 30% of these were observed just once. In total, the top ten clones hold 15% to 20% of the sample.

These data are taken from a study of blood T cells in healthy people across ages (dated by TCRdb to the mid-2010s). For context, the study as a whole: In model experiments, template switching captured about one uniquely barcoded TCR beta cDNA molecule for every two T cells. Two additional independent replicas of 1 million unique cDNA reads from the same blood draw were analyzed for two donors (one aged 18 to 30 and one aged 80 or older). To avoid experimental bias, donors of different ages were spread randomly across the sequencing lanes. The donors were split into four age groups: young (average about 16 years), middle-aged (around 40), aged (62) and long-lived (over 75). The study measured age-related changes in TCR beta repertoire diversity using deep sequencing normalized with unique cDNA molecular identifiers.

Beyond this particular receptor, the publication reports: Estimates of total diversity from one million sequenced T cells were regarded as lower bounds and underestimates. Because the CMV infection status of the donors was unknown, age-related changes in expanded clonotypes may potentially have been confounded. Observed TCR beta diversity per million T cells fell roughly linearly with age, and a significant reduction was already apparent by age roughly 41. Compared with the aged group, more naive CD4+ T cells, fewer expanded clones and increased TCR diversity were shown by the long-lived group, suggesting age selection. Because profiling used bulk unsorted PBMCs, naive and antigen-experienced compartments could not be compared conclusively. A strong correlation was found between observed TCR beta diversity and the percentage of naive T cells measured by flow cytometry.

The material sequenced was blood. The clonotype originates from a woman older than 75 in good health.

The CDR3 has the sequence CASSPGTGARNTGELFF. At the DNA level, the sequence is TGCGCCAGCAGCCCCGGGACAGGGGCCAGGAACACCGGGGAGCTGTTTTTT. This receptor chain uses TRBV4-3 and TRBJ2-2; 10 junctional bases match TRBD1. Relative to germline, V is missing 4 bases and J is missing 1 base, with 6 bases of the junction outside any gene match. Via the germline V gene, CDR1 is LGHNA and CDR2 YSLEER. Spanning cysteine to phenylalanine, the CDR3 consists of 17 amino acids. Of the read, only the CDR3 DNA is kept; its 51 bases are in frame from base 1.